This T cell receptor (beta chain) was sequenced during a study of blood T cell repertoires in COVID-19. The repertoire was sequenced with immunoSEQ multiplex PCR; TCRdb's copy has only in-frame clones and lacks some. This sample has roughly 100,000 clones, with 86% found just once. Per germline, CDR1 SGHTA and CDR2 FQGNSA. The CDR3 is 15 amino acids. Trimming took 1 base from V and 6 from J; bases not matched to a gene: 6. The receptor was isolated from a woman over 75 with acute or convalescent COVID-19. Material for sequencing was peripheral blood. J is TRBJ1-5 and V is TRBV7-2; TRBD1 matches 7 bases. The DNA of the CDR3 is TGTGCCAGCAGCTTAGGGGGGACAGTTACTCAGCCCCAGCATTTT. Its protein product is CASSLGGTVTQPQHF.